This is a list of T cell receptor beta chains from one sample in a study of regulatory T cells in long-lasting Graves disease. One entry per CDR3 protein results from TCRdb running MiXCR on the multiplex PCR reads. The sample holds roughly 300,000 distinct CDR3 sequences, 20% to 25% seen once. The sample consisted of peripheral blood mononuclear cells (PBMCs), taken when the disease was refractory, from a patient treated with antithyroid drugs. The receptors stem from a female donor with Graves disease. CDR3s include the opening cysteine and the closing phenylalanine or tryptophan. A D gene is named only where the DNA matches it firmly. A row's size may be missing; if present it is once, few, many or a size class.

TRBV11-2	NA	TRBJ2-5	many	CASSRPGGETQYF	TGTGCCAGCAGTCGTCCAGGGGGGGAGACCCAGTACTTC
TRBV30	TRBD1	TRBJ2-7	many	CAWTGGSYEQYF	TGTGCCTGGACAGGGGGCTCCTACGAGCAGTACTTC
TRBV19	TRBD1	TRBJ2-2	few	CASSIGQGATGELFF	TGTGCCAGTAGTATTGGTCAGGGGGCGACCGGGGAGCTGTTTTTT
TRBV6-1	NA	TRBJ1-5	many	CASRASGDWTQHF	TGTGCCAGCAGAGCCTCAGGGGATTGGACCCAGCATTTT
TRBV7-2	NA	TRBJ2-1	NA	CASSLGTRRGSSYNEQFF	TGTGCCAGCAGCTTAGGGACGCGTCGGGGGAGCTCCTACAATGAGCAGTTCTTC
TRBV20-1	NA	TRBJ1-1	NA	CSANEQTGYTEAFF	TGCAGTGCTAATGAACAAACAGGATACACTGAAGCTTTCTTT
TRBV6-1	NA	TRBJ1-2	few	CASKAGTTLHYGYTF	TGTGCCAGCAAAGCCGGGACGACTCTACACTATGGCTACACCTTC
TRBV29-1	NA	TRBJ2-2	NA	CSPAAGPHTGELFF	TGCAGCCCAGCTGCTGGGCCCCACACCGGGGAGCTGTTTTTT
TRBV5-6	NA	TRBJ2-1	NA	CASSLDWAPVNNEQFF	TGTGCCAGCAGCTTGGATTGGGCGCCGGTAAACAATGAGCAGTTCTTC
TRBV7-2	NA	TRBJ1-2	many	CASSLDSAGPHYGYTF	TGTGCCAGCAGCTTAGATTCGGCAGGCCCTCACTATGGCTACACCTTC
TRBV2	NA	TRBJ2-7	few	CASSQSSRALEQYF	TGCGCCAGCAGCCAAAGTTCGAGGGCGCTTGAGCAGTACTTC
TRBV18	NA	TRBJ1-6	NA	CASSPVESSYNSPLHF	TGTGCCAGCTCACCAGTTGAGAGCTCCTATAATTCACCCCTCCACTTT
TRBV7-2	NA	TRBJ2-7	many	CASSPGYDSYEQYF	TGTGCCAGCAGCCCAGGTTATGACTCCTACGAGCAGTACTTC
TRBV28	NA	TRBJ2-7	many	CASRSGVLSYEQYF	TGTGCCAGCAGGTCAGGGGTATTGTCCTACGAGCAGTACTTC
TRBV7-9	TRBD1	TRBJ1-4	once	CASSFGQGTNEKLFF	TGTGCCAGCAGTTTTGGACAGGGGACTAATGAAAAACTGTTTTTT
TRBV2	NA	TRBJ1-1	many	CASSSQRAHEAFF	TGTGCCAGCAGCTCTCAGCGGGCCCATGAAGCTTTCTTT
TRBV6-1	TRBD1	TRBJ2-1	NA	CASSEIIGTGGEQFF	TGTGCCAGCAGTGAAATAATAGGGACAGGAGGTGAGCAGTTCTTC